This T cell receptor (beta chain) emerged from a study of CXCR3-negative and CXCR3-positive naive CD8 T cells. Notes on the study in general: CXCR3-positive naive cells carried more hydrophobic TRB CDR3s than CXCR3-negative naive cells did.

The authors made the TRB cDNA libraries by 5' RACE using UMI labels. TCRdb re-called the 5' RACE reads; every CDR3 protein appears as one record, without DNA. The table for this sample gives approximately 90,000 distinct CDR3 sequences. This CDR3 spans 14 amino acids. Germline lookup yields CDR1 LNHNV and CDR2 YYDKDF (reference sequence). To note about this clonotype: Its specificity is not known.

The clonotype comes from a human donor in good health. Some clones in this sample may be carry-over from other donors' samples. The sequenced sample consisted of naive CXCR3+ CD8+ T cells from blood. Documented subset: CD45RO-CCR7+CD27+CD95- naive CD8+ T cells expressing CXCR3 (TNR3+). The chain couples TRBV15 to TRBJ2-7; lacking DNA, the TRBD1 call made by TCRdb goes unchecked. The CDR3 is CATSGDRGPYEQYF.